Each of the 6 T cell receptor beta chains below was sequenced from the same sample in a study of cytomegalovirus exposure and HLA in healthy donors. PCR involved 60 Vbeta and 13 Jbeta primers. Data came from immunoSEQ multiplex PCR; TCRdb stores just in-frame clones and leaves some out. Here the sample spans about 98,000 clones, about 85% being singletons. The sample taken for sequencing was PBMCs. All receptors derive from a female donor in good health and CMV-seropositive.

This clone turned up a few times. The V gene is TRBV27, the J gene TRBJ2-1; D gene uncertain. Trimming stripped 6 bases from V and 2 bases from J, with 20 bases between. The CDR3 loop spans 17 amino acids. The germline V gene encodes CDR1 MNHEY and CDR2 SMNVEV (reference sequence). The DNA of the CDR3 is TGTGCCAGCAGAAGTCTTCCTCGGGTTGAAACCTACAATGAGCAGTTCTTC. Its translation is CASRSLPRVETYNEQFF.

The V call is TRBV6-1, the J call TRBJ2-7; TRBD1 is a possible D gene (6 bases). This CDR3 region has 14 residues. In germline, CDR1 is MNHNS, CDR2 SASEGT. V was pared by 2 bases and J by 1 base, with 9 bases between. Written as DNA, the CDR3 is TGTGCCAGCAGTGAATTCAGGGGATCCTACGAGCAGTACTTC. This encodes CASSEFRGSYEQYF.

This chain joins TRBV30 and TRBJ1-2, with D perhaps matching TRBD1 (6 bases). CDR1 is GTSNPN, CDR2 SVGIG, per germline (reference sequence). This CDR3 has 15 amino acids. Trimming took 3 bases from V and 7 from J, leaving 21 bases between them. The CDR3 nucleotides are TGTGCCTGGAGGAGGGGGTCGCAGGGCGTGAGTGGCTACACCTTC. This encodes CAWRRGSQGVSGYTF.

The rearrangement joins TRBV13 to TRBJ2-3, with D hard to call. The CDR3 is 13 residues long. Trimming pared 4 bases from V and 0 bases from J, leaving 5 bases between. Germline CDR1 and CDR2: PRHDT and FYEKMQ (reference sequence). The CDR3 region has the DNA TGTGCCAGCAGCTACACAAGCACAGATACGCAGTATTTT. This codes for CASSYTSTDTQYF.

This chain links TRBV4-1 with TRBJ1-5; TRBD1 agrees at 8 bases. The germline CDR1 and CDR2 sequences are MGHRA and YSYEKL. The junction had 12 bases not matched to a gene; V was cut back by 0 bases and J by 2 bases. The CDR3 length is 19 residues. The CDR3 here is CASSQEGRQGLVGNQPQHF. The CDR3 DNA is TGCGCCAGCAGCCAAGAGGGTAGACAGGGGTTGGTCGGCAATCAGCCCCAGCATTTT.

The rearrangement joins TRBV2 to TRBJ1-2; the D gene is possibly TRBD1 (6 bases). Trimming took off 9 bases at V and 3 bases at J, with 17 bases between the two ends. Germline values: CDR1 SNHLY, CDR2 FYNNEI. The CDR3 contains 14 residues. CDR3 nucleotide sequence: TGTGCCAGTTTTGCAGGGGCGGATGACTATGGCTACACCTTC. Protein product: CASFAGADDYGYTF.